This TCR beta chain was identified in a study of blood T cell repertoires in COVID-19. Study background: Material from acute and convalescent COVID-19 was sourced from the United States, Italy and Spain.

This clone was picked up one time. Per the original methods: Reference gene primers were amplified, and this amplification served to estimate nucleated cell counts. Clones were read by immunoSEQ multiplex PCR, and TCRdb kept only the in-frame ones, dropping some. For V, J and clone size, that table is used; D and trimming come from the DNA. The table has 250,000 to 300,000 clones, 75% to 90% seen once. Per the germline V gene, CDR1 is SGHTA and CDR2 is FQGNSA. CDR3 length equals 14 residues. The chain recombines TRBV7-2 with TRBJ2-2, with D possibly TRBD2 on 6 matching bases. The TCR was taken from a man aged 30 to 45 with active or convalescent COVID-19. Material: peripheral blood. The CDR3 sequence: CANGGAGAIGELFF. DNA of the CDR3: TGTGCTAACGGCGGGGCCGGGGCAATCGGGGAGCTGTTTTTT. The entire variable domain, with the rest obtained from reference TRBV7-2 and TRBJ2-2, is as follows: GAGVSQSPSNKVTEKGKDVELRCDPISGHTALYWYRQSLGQGLEFLIYFQGNSAPDKSGLPSDRFSAERTGGSVSTLTIQRTQQEDSAVYLCANGGAGAIGELFFGEGSRLTVL.